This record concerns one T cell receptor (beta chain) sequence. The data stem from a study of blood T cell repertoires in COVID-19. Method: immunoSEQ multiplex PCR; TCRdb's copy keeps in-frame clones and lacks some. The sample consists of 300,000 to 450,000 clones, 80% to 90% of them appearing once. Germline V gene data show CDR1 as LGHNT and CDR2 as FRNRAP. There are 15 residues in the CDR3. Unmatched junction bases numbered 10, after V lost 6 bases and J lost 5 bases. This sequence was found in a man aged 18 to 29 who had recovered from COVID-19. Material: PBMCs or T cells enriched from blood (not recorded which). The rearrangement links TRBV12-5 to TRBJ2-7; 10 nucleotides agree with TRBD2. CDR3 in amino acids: CASGPSGGLWHEQYF. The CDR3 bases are TGTGCTAGTGGACCTAGCGGGGGACTGTGGCACGAGCAGTACTTC.